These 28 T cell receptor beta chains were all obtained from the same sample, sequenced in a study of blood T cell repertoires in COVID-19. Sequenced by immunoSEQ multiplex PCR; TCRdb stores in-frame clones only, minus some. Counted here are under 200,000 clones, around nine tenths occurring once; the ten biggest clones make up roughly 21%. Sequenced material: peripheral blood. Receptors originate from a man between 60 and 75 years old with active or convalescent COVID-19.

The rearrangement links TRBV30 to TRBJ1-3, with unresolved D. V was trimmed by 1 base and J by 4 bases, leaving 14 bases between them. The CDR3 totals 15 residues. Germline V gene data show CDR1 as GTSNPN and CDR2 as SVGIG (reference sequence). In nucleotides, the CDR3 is TGTGCCTGGAGTGCCCCTCCTGGCTGGGGAAACACCATATATTTT. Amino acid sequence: CAWSAPPGWGNTIYF.

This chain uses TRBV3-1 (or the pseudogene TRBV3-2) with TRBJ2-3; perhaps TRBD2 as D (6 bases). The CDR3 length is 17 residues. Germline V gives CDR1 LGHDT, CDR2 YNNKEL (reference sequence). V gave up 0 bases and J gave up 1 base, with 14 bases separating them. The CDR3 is CASSQEWQWGGTDTQYF. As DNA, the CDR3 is TGTGCCAGCAGCCAAGAATGGCAATGGGGGGGCACAGATACGCAGTATTTT.

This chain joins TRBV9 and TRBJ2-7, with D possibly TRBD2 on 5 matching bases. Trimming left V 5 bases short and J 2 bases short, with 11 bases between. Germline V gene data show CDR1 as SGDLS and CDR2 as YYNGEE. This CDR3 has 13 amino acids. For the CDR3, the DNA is TGTGCCAGCAGTGCGGGCCCCACCTACGAGCAGTACTTC. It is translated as CASSAGPTYEQYF.

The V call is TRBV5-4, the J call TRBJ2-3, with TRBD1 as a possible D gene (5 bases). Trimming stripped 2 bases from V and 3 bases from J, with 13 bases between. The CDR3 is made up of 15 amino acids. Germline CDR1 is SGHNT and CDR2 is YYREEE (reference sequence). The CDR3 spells CASSFIDSDTDTQYF. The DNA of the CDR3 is TGTGCCAGCAGCTTTATAGACAGCGATACAGATACGCAGTATTTT.

Here the CDR3 reads CASNSRDSSYEQYF. The CDR3 DNA sequence: TGTGCCAGCAACTCCAGGGACAGCTCCTACGAGCAGTACTTC. This chain uses TRBV3-1 (or the pseudogene TRBV3-2) with TRBJ2-7, with 7 bases identical to TRBD1. Germline CDR1 LGHDT, CDR2 YNNKEL (reference sequence). V lost 7 bases and J lost 0; bases outside the gene matches: 6. CDR3 size: 14 residues.

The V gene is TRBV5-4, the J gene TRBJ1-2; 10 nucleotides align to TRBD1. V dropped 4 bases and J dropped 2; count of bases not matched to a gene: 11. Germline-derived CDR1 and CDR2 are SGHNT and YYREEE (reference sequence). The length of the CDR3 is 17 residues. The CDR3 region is CASSLATGGYGNYGYTF. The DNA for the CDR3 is TGTGCCAGCAGCCTAGCGACAGGGGGCTATGGAAACTATGGCTACACCTTC.

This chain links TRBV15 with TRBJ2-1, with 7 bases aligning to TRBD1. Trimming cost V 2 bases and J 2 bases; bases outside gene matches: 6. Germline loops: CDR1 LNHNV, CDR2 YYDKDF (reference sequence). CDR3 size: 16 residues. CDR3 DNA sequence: TGTGCCACCAGCAGAAATAGGGGACAGACCTACAATGAGCAGTTCTTC. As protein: CATSRNRGQTYNEQFF.

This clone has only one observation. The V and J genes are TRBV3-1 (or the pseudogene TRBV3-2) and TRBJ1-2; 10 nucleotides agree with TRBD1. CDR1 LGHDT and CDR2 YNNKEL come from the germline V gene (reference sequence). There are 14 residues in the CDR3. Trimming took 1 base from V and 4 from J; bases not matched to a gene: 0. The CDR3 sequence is CASSQGTGGYGYTF. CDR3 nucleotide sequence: TGTGCCAGCAGCCAAGGGACAGGGGGCTATGGCTACACCTTC.

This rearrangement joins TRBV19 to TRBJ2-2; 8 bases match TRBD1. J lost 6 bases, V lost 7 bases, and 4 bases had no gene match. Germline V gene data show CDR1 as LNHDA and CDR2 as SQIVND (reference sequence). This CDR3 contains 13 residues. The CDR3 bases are TGTGCCAGTACCGACAGGGGTGCCGGGGAGCTGTTTTTT. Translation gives CASTDRGAGELFF.

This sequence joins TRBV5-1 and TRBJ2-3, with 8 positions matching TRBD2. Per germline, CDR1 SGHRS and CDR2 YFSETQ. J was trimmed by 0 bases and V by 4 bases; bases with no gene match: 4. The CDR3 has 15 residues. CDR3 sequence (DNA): TGCGCCAGCAGCCCCGGGGGGGCAAGCACAGATACGCAGTATTTT. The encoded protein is CASSPGGASTDTQYF.

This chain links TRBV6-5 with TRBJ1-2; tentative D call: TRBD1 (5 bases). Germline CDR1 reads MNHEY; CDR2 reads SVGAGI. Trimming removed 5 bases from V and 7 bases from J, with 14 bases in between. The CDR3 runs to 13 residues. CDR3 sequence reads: CASSNGKGSGYTF. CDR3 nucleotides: TGTGCCAGCAGTAACGGAAAGGGGTCTGGCTACACCTTC.

CDR3: CASSSLTGGSYNEQFF. The CDR3 bases are TGTGCCAGCAGCTCCCTTACAGGGGGCTCCTACAATGAGCAGTTCTTC. V is TRBV7-9 and J is TRBJ2-1, with TRBD1 identical over 8 bases. V lost 4 bases to trimming and J lost 0 bases; unmatched junction nucleotides: 5. The length of the CDR3 is 16 residues. Germline CDR1 SEHNR, CDR2 FQNEAQ (reference sequence).

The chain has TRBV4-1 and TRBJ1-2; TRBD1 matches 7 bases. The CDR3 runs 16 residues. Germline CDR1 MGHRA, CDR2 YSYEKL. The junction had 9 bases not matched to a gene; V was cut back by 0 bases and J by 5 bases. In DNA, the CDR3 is TGCGCCAGCAGCCAAGAAGGCGCGGGACAGACTTATGGCTACACCTTC. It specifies CASSQEGAGQTYGYTF.

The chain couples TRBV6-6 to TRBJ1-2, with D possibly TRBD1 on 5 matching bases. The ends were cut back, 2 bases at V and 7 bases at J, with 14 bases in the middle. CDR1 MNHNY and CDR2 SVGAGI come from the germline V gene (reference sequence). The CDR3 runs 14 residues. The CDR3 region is CASSYPTGGGGYTF. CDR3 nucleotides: TGTGCCAGCAGTTACCCAACTGGGGGGGGTGGCTACACCTTC.

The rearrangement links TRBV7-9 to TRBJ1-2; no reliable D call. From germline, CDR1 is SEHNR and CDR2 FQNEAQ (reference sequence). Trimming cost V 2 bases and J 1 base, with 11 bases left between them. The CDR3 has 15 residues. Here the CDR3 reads CASSLSSGSNYGYTF. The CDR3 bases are TGTGCCAGCAGCTTAAGCAGCGGCAGTAACTATGGCTACACCTTC. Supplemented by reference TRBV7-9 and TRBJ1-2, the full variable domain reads DTGVSQNPRHKITKRGQNVTFRCDPISEHNRLYWYRQTLGQGPEFLTYFQNEAQLEKSRLLSDRFSAERPKGSFSTLEIQRTEQGDSAMYLCASSLSSGSNYGYTFGSGTRLTVV.

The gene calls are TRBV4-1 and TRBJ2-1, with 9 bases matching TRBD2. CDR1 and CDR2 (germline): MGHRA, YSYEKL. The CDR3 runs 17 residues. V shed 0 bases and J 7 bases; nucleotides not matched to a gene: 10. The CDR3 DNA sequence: TGCGCCAGCAGCCAAGATTGGCGCGGGGGGGCGGGGAATGAGCAGTTCTTC. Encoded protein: CASSQDWRGGAGNEQFF.

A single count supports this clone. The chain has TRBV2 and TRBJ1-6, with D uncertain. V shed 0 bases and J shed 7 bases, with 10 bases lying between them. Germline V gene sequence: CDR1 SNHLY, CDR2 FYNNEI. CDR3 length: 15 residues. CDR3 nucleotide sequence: TGTGCCAGCAGTGAAGCTCGACAACTCAATTCACCCCTCCACTTT. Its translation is CASSEARQLNSPLHF. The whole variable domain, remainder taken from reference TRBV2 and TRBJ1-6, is EPEVTQTPSHQVTQMGQEVILRCVPISNHLYFYWYRQILGQKVEFLVSFYNNEISEKSEIFDDQFSVERPDGSNFTLKIRSTKLEDSAMYFCASSEARQLNSPLHFGNGTRLTVT.

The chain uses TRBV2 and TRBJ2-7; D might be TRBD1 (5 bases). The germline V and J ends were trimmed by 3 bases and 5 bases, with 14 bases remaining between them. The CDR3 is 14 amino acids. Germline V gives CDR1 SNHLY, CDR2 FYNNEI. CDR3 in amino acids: CASSERQRPHEQYF. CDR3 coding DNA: TGTGCCAGCAGTGAGAGACAGCGACCTCACGAGCAGTACTTC.

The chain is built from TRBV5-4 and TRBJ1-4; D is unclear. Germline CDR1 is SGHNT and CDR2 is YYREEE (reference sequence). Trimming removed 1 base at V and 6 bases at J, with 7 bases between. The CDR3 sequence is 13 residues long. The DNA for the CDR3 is TGTGCCAGCAGCTTGCAAGTAGATGAAAAACTGTTTTTT. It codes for CASSLQVDEKLFF.

The CDR3 loop is CAWSGGGRGVQPQHF. DNA of the CDR3: TGTGCCTGGAGTGGAGGCGGCAGGGGGGTTCAGCCCCAGCATTTT. This chain joins TRBV30 and TRBJ1-5, with TRBD1 matching over 7 bases. This CDR3 spans 15 amino acids. V lost 1 base and J lost 6; bases outside the gene matches: 9. Per the germline V gene, CDR1 is GTSNPN and CDR2 is SVGIG (reference sequence).

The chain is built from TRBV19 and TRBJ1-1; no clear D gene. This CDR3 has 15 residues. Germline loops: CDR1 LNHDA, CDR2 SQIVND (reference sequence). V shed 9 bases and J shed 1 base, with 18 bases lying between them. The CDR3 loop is CASSRSRERNTEAFF. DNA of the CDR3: TGTGCCAGCTCCCGAAGTCGGGAGAGGAACACTGAAGCTTTCTTT.

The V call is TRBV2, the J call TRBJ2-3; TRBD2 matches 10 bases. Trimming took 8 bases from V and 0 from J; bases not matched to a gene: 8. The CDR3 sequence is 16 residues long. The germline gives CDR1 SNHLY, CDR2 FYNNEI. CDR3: CASGIAGGFSTDTQYF. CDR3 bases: TGTGCCAGCGGGATAGCGGGGGGCTTTAGCACAGATACGCAGTATTTT.

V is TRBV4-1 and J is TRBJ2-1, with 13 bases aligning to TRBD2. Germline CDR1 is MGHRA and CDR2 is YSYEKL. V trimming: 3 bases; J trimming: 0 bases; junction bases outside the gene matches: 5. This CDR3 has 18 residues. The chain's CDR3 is CASSQGLAGSSSYNEQFF. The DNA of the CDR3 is TGCGCCAGCAGCCAGGGACTAGCGGGATCGAGCTCCTACAATGAGCAGTTCTTC.

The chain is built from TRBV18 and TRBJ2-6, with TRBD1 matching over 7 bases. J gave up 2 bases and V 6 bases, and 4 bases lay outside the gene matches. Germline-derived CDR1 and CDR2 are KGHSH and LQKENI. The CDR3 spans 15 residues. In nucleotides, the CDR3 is TGTGCCAGCTCCATAACAGGGGCTGGGGCCAACGTCCTGACTTTC. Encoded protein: CASSITGAGANVLTF.

This CDR3 reads CASSLSGGDQPQHF. Here the CDR3 DNA reads TGTGCCAGCTCCCTCTCGGGAGGGGATCAGCCCCAGCATTTT. The chain has TRBV18 and TRBJ1-5; possibly TRBD1 for D (5 bases). Trimming took off 6 bases at V and 5 bases at J, with 14 bases between the two ends. The CDR3 contains 14 residues. The germline CDR1 and CDR2 sequences are KGHSH and LQKENI. Variable domain in full (rest from reference TRBV18 and TRBJ1-5): NAGVMQNPRHLVRRRGQEARLRCSPMKGHSHVYWYRQLPEEGLKFMVYLQKENIIDESGMPKERFSAEFPKEGPSILRIQQVVRGDSAAYFCASSLSGGDQPQHFGDGTRLSIL.

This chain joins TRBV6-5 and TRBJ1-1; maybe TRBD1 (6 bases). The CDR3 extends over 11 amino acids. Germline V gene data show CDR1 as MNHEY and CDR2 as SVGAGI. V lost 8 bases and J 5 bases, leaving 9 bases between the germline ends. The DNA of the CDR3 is TGTGCCAGCGTGGGACATACTGAAGCTTTCTTT. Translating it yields CASVGHTEAFF.

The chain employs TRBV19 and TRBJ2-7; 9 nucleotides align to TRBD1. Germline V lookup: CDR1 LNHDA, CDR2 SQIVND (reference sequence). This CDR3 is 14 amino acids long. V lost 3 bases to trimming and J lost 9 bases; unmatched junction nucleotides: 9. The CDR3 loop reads CASSIGDRDARQYF. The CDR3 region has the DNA TGTGCCAGTAGTATTGGGGACAGGGACGCAAGGCAGTACTTC.

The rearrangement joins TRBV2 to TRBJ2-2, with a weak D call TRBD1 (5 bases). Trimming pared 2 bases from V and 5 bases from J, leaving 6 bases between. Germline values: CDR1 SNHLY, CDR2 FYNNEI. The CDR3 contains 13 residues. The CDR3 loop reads CASSERGTGELFF. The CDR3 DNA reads TGTGCCAGCAGTGAAAGGGGTACCGGGGAGCTGTTTTTT.